The clone carrying this T cell receptor (beta chain) was observed once. Its specificity is not known. This specimen belongs to a study of CD4 T cell repertoires in COVID-19. Study-level results: SARS-CoV and/or HKU1 spike cultures shared between roughly 6 and 27% of SARS-CoV-2 clonotypes.

Germline loops: CDR1 LNHDA, CDR2 SQIVND (reference sequence). The CDR3 spans 15 residues. V was clipped by 5 bases and J by 8 bases; unmatched bases: 10. No culture step preceded sequencing of the ex vivo isolated memory T cells. The method was immunoSEQ multiplex PCR; TCRdb's version includes in-frame clones alone and lacks a portion of them. In the table there are under 30,000 clones, about 93% of which are singletons. The source material was circulating follicular helper CD4+ T cells (cTfh) from blood, sampled before the COVID-19 pandemic. The chain uses TRBV19 and TRBJ2-3; 10 bases are a match to TRBD2. This clonotype originated in a human donor who had COVID-19. CDR3 in amino acids: CASSRPSGGPGTQYF. CDR3 coding DNA: TGTGCCAGTAGTCGCCCTAGCGGGGGCCCGGGTACGCAGTATTTT. The variable domain in full, completed from reference TRBV19 and TRBJ2-3, reads DGGITQSPKYLFRKEGQNVTLSCEQNLNHDAMYWYRQDPGQGLRLIYYSQIVNDFQKGDIAEGYSVSREKKESFPLTVTSAQKNPTAFYLCASSRPSGGPGTQYFGPGTRLTVL.